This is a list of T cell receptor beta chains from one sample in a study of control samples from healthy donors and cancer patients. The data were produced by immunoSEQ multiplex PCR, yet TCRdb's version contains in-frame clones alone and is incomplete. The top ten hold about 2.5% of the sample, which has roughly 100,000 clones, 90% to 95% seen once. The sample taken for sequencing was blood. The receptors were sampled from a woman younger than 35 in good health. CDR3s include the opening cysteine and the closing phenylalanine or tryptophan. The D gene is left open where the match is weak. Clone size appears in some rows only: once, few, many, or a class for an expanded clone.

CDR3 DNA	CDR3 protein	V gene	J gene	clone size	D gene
TGTGCCAGCAGCCAACGGGCAGGGGGCGTCAACGAGCAGTACTTC	CASSQRAGGVNEQYF	TRBV4-2	TRBJ2-7	NA	TRBD1
TGTGCCAGCAGCCAAGAGGGGGTTCAGCCCCAGCATTTT	CASSQEGVQPQHF	TRBV3-1/TRBV3-2	TRBJ1-5	few	NA
TGTGCCAGCAGTTACTCGAGGAGAGCGGCCGACCTGAGGGGGTCTGGAAACACCATATATTTT	CASSYSRRAADLRGSGNTIYF	TRBV6-2/TRBV6-3	TRBJ1-3	NA	NA
TGTGCCTGGAGTGTAGCCGGGGCCTTTAAGCAGTACTTC	CAWSVAGAFKQYF	TRBV30	TRBJ2-7	NA	NA
TGTGCCAGCAGCTTCCATAATGAAAAACTGTTTTTT	CASSFHNEKLFF	TRBV7-9	TRBJ1-4	NA	NA
TGTGCCAGCAGGGGGACAGGGAATGAAAAACTGTTTTTT	CASRGTGNEKLFF	TRBV28	TRBJ1-4	NA	TRBD1
TGTGCCAGTAGTTACAGGGGCGGACTAAACTATGGCTACACCTTC	CASSYRGGLNYGYTF	TRBV19	TRBJ1-2	NA	TRBD1
TGTGCCAGCAGAGGTGGGGGGAGCGAGCAGTACTTC	CASRGGGSEQYF	TRBV25-1	TRBJ2-7	NA	NA
TGTGCCAGCAGCTTAGATGGGGCTGGGGCCAACGTCCTGACTTTC	CASSLDGAGANVLTF	TRBV7-9	TRBJ2-6	NA	NA
TGTGCCAGGATCGGGGGGCCAGGGAAGGGTAATTCTGAAGCTTTCTTT	CARIGGPGKGNSEAFF	TRBV2	TRBJ1-1	NA	NA
TGTGCCAGCAGCTCGTTCGACATTCGCAATCAGCCCCAGCATTTT	CASSSFDIRNQPQHF	TRBV7-6	TRBJ1-5	NA	NA
TGCGCCAGCAGCTTGGGGCGACAGGGTGAAGCTTTCTTT	CASSLGRQGEAFF	TRBV5-1	TRBJ1-1	NA	TRBD1
TGTGCCAGCAGTGACTCGCTAGCGGGGGAGCAGTACTTC	CASSDSLAGEQYF	TRBV6-4	TRBJ2-7	NA	TRBD2
TGTGCCACCAGCAAGACAGGGGGCGCCTATGGCTACACCTTC	CATSKTGGAYGYTF	TRBV24-1	TRBJ1-2	few	TRBD1
TGTGCTAGTGGCACGCCCAGGTCGGGGAACTATGGCTACACCTTC	CASGTPRSGNYGYTF	TRBV12-5	TRBJ1-2	NA	NA
TGTGCTAGTGGACGGACAGGGGGGAACAATGAGCAGTTCTTC	CASGRTGGNNEQFF	TRBV12-5	TRBJ2-1	NA	TRBD1
TGCGCCAGCAGCCAAGATCGGGGGACGTTGTCCTCACCCCTCCACTTT	CASSQDRGTLSSPLHF	TRBV4-1	TRBJ1-6	few	NA
TGTGCCAGTAGTTCCATGGCGGGACCGGGCACAGATACGCAGTATTTT	CASSSMAGPGTDTQYF	TRBV19	TRBJ2-3	NA	NA
TGTGCCAGCAGCTACTACGACAGGTCGATAGCCAAAAACATTCAGTACTTC	CASSYYDRSIAKNIQYF	TRBV7-3	TRBJ2-4	NA	NA
TGTGCCAGTAGTATACCACAGGGGAGGGGTGAAGCTTTCTTT	CASSIPQGRGEAFF	TRBV19	TRBJ1-1	once	TRBD1
TGTGCCAGCAGTTTACCCCGTAACTATGGCTACACCTTC	CASSLPRNYGYTF	TRBV28	TRBJ1-2	NA	NA
TGTGCCACCAGTGACTCCGGGACTAGCGGGGATCCCACAGATACGCAGTATTTT	CATSDSGTSGDPTDTQYF	TRBV24-1	TRBJ2-3	few	TRBD2
TGTGCCAGTAGTTCCCGGACCGTAATAACTTTC	CASSSRTVITF	TRBV19	TRBJ2-6	NA	NA
TGTGCCAGCAGTCCCCACCGGGACAACAGTGGCTACACCTTC	CASSPHRDNSGYTF	TRBV27	TRBJ1-2	once	NA
TGTGCCAGTAGACCAACTGGGACTGATAGCAATCAGCCCCAGCATTTT	CASRPTGTDSNQPQHF	TRBV19	TRBJ1-5	NA	NA
TGTGCCAGCAGCTTGGAATCTATGAACACTGAAGCTTTCTTT	CASSLESMNTEAFF	TRBV5-4	TRBJ1-1	NA	NA
TGTGCCAGCAGCTGGACTAGCGGGGGTCAAGAGACCCAGTACTTC	CASSWTSGGQETQYF	TRBV6-6	TRBJ2-5	NA	TRBD2
TGTGCCAGCAGCCTGACAGGCTGGCAGTTCTTC	CASSLTGWQFF	TRBV7-9	TRBJ2-1	NA	NA
TGTGCCAGCAGCCAAGATAAGGGACTCTACACTGAAGCTTTCTTT	CASSQDKGLYTEAFF	TRBV14	TRBJ1-1	NA	NA
TGCAGCGTCCGAGTCAGAGCTGAAGCTTTCTTT	CSVRVRAEAFF	TRBV29-1	TRBJ1-1	NA	NA
TGTGCCAGCAGCTTGGGAGATAGAGGGGTCACTGAAGCTTTCTTT	CASSLGDRGVTEAFF	TRBV5-6	TRBJ1-1	NA	NA
TGTGCCAGCAGTACCACATTCACAGATACGCAGTATTTT	CASSTTFTDTQYF	TRBV6-5	TRBJ2-3	NA	NA
TGTGCCAGCAGCTTAATGCCTGCTCTAGGGGAGCTGTTTTTT	CASSLMPALGELFF	TRBV11-3	TRBJ2-2	NA	NA
TGTGCCAGCAGAGCTGGTAGCAATCAGCCCCAGCATTTT	CASRAGSNQPQHF	TRBV2	TRBJ1-5	NA	NA
TGTGCCAGCAGCTTGGGACTCGCTAGCTCCTACAATGAGCAGTTCTTC	CASSLGLASSYNEQFF	TRBV5-6	TRBJ2-1	NA	NA
TGTGCCAGCAGACCCACAATAGAGAGCTATCACGAGCAGTACTTC	CASRPTIESYHEQYF	TRBV5-4	TRBJ2-7	once	NA